The sequence of this T cell receptor beta chain was determined in a study of T cells after yellow fever vaccination. At least ten counts were recorded for this clonotype. Its antigen is not identified. This CDR3 has 16 amino acids. V lost 3 bases to trimming and J lost 4 bases, with 19 bases between them. CDR1 and CDR2 from the germline V gene are SGDLS and YYNGEE. A process of 5'RACE template switching, which added a universal primer site and UMIs, was used to make TCR cDNA. TCRdb reanalysed the 5' RACE reads using MiXCR and keeps one entry per CDR3 protein. The top ten hold around 3.2% of the sample, which has 200,000 to 250,000 distinct CDR3 sequences, roughly 3.3% seen once. Study observations and caveats: After the booster, approximately 96% of CD4 and about 90% of CD8 primary-response clones were re-detected. The CD4 and CD8 compartments had a small share of their clonotypes in common.

This specimen consisted of CD4+ T cells sorted from PBMCs, obtained 10 days after the yellow fever booster vaccination. This TCR came from a young man who received the YFV17D yellow fever vaccine. The chain carries TRBV9 and TRBJ2-5; TRBD1 might be the D (7 bases). The DNA of the CDR3 is TGTGCCAGCAGCGCCGGAGGGGGCTTGATCGGAGAGACCCAGTACTTC. Residues: CASSAGGGLIGETQYF.